This T cell receptor (beta chain) was profiled in a study of blood T cells in healthy people across ages. The study's findings and limits: Measured against age, TCR beta diversity per million T cells decreased in a roughly linear manner.

This CDR3 is built from 15 residues. Germline V gene sequence: CDR1 DFQATT, CDR2 SNEGSKA (reference sequence). V was pared by 3 bases and J by 5 bases, with 13 bases of the junction left unmatched. Extractions gave at least 6 micrograms of total RNA per sample. It was with a sample-barcoded 5' primer and a J-beta primer mix that a second PCR of roughly 6 to 11 cycles was run. Each of the samples gave a minimum of 2.5 million paired-end reads that contained CDR3. Each CDR3 protein is one row after TCRdb ran MiXCR on the 5' RACE reads. Found here are 350,000 to 450,000 distinct CDR3 sequences, 45% to 65% of them singletons; the top ten hold under 65%. This clonotype was picked up a small number of times. Its antigen is unidentified.

This sequence was found in a man aged 55 to 70 in good health. The rearrangement joins TRBV20-1 to TRBJ2-7, with 7 nucleotides matching TRBD2. Source material: blood. CDR3 loop: CSASWAWTSQDEQYF. In DNA form, the CDR3 reads TGCAGTGCTAGTTGGGCCTGGACTAGTCAGGACGAGCAGTACTTC.